Reported below is one T cell receptor (beta chain). The target of this receptor is not known. Base quality data are lacking; no much larger clone is found one base away. In the paper's terms, the time point label means: cycle 2 day 1 (C2D1) of nivolumab. All trial patients had relapsed after autologous stem cell transplantation, with cohorts A, B and C differing in prior brentuximab vedotin exposure. The trial cohort was composed of around 60 patients with relapsed/refractory classical Hodgkin lymphoma, for whom complete response, partial response or progressive disease was recorded as best overall response. Trial patients were treated with single-agent nivolumab in the multi-cohort phase II CheckMate 205 trial. Best overall response was determined by an independent review committee according to the 2007 International Working Group response criteria. PBMCs from the trial were collected at three points: immediately before nivolumab initiation (C1D1), and during therapy at cycle 2 day 1 and cycle 4 day 1. Peripheral blood was collected in 8 mL Vacutainer Cell Preparation Tubes, from which PBMCs were isolated by centrifugation and then cryopreserved.

This record comes from a study of PD-1 blockade in classical Hodgkin lymphoma (dated by TCRdb to the early 2020s). Turning to the overall study: Nivolumab dosing was 3 mg/kg intravenously every 2 weeks, continuing until either disease progression or unacceptable toxicity. The study used CyTOF and TCR beta sequencing to define a peripheral blood immune signature of response to PD-1 blockade in classical Hodgkin lymphoma.

From the cysteine through the phenylalanine, the CDR3 covers 14 amino acids. The retained sequence is limited to the CDR3, 42 bases, with the frame set at the first base. The germline V gene (reference sequence) sets CDR1 to SGHNT and CDR2 to YYREEE. V is clipped by 2 bases and J by 4 bases, and the sequence between their germline boundaries is 10 bases long. The Qiagen DNeasy kit was used to extract genomic DNA both from unsorted PBMCs and from the negatively selected CD4+ and CD8+ fractions. Using primers that anneal to V and J segments, immunoSEQ multiplex PCR amplified the TCR beta CDR3 regions. Amplification bias was minimized using a synthetic immune receptor repertoire, and residual bias was removed computationally after sequencing. Turning to the authors' computational methods: Custom Python scripts were used to quantify repertoire diversity as the Shannon entropy index. The unsorted, CD4+ and CD8+ repertoires were each analyzed separately, with the exception of combined analyses, where CD4+ and CD8+ sequences were merged in silico. Clonal expansion was defined as a frequency increase of at least 2-fold after treatment compared with C1D1, and clones undetected at baseline were assigned a pseudocount of 0.5. Clones with 0 or 1 copy at C1D1 were classified as singleton clones, and clones with 2 or more copies were classified as non-singleton clones. Clones expanded in unsorted samples were assigned a CD4+, CD8+ or unknown annotation through matching of protein sequences in sorted samples from the same patient. Wilcoxon tests were applied to paired samples to test diversity changes from C1D1 to C4D1. As stored in TCRdb, this immuneACCESS dataset retains in-frame rearrangements with V and J assigned. A fraction of the clones does not appear; measured against another copy, unresolved V genes explain less than half of the discrepancy, and the remainder lacks a known reason. The V and J calls and clone size are taken from that table; D and trimming were inferred from the DNA. The sample table shows roughly 60,000 clones, and 88% are seen once. The top ten clonotypes cover about 5.6% of the sample.

The research as a whole found: Baseline TCR diversity was reported to be lower in newly diagnosed patients than in healthy donors and to be lower still in relapsed/refractory patients. Trial patients with a complete response had baseline diversity similar to that of newly diagnosed patients, while partial responders and progressors had significantly lower diversity. A significant rise by C4D1 was seen in CD4+ but not CD8+ TCR diversity (p=0.0027 vs p=0.16), with the rise being most apparent in complete responders (p=0.02). Diversity was lower in patients who began nivolumab less than 1 year after ASCT, so these patients were left out of later analyses to avoid confounding by immune reconstitution. The study was restricted to a single clinical trial cohort, and the causes of repertoire differences, possibly disease activity or prior therapy, were left undefined.

Sample: peripheral blood mononuclear cells (PBMCs), taken before the second cycle of nivolumab. The V and J segments used are TRBV5-4 and TRBJ2-1, with no reliable assignment of the D segment. The receptor was isolated from a human donor with classical Hodgkin lymphoma. The DNA is TGTGCCAGCAGCTTTCGAGCGCGGTACAATGAGCAGTTCTTC. It encodes CASSFRARYNEQFF.